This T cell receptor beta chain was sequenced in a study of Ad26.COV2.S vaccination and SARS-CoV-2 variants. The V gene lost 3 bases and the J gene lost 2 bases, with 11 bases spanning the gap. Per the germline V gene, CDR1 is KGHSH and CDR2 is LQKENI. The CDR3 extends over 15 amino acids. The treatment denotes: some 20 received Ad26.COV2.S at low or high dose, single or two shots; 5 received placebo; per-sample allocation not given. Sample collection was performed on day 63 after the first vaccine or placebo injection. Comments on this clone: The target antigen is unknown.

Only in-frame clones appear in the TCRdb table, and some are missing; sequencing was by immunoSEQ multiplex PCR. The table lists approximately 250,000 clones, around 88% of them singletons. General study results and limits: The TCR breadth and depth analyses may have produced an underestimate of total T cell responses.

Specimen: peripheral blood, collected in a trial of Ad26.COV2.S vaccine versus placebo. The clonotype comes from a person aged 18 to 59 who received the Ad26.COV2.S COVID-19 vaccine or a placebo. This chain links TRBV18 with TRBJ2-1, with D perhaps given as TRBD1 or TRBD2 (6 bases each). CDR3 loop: CASSPGAGTYNEQFF. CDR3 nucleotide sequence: TGTGCCAGCTCACCGGGGGCGGGGACCTACAATGAGCAGTTCTTC.